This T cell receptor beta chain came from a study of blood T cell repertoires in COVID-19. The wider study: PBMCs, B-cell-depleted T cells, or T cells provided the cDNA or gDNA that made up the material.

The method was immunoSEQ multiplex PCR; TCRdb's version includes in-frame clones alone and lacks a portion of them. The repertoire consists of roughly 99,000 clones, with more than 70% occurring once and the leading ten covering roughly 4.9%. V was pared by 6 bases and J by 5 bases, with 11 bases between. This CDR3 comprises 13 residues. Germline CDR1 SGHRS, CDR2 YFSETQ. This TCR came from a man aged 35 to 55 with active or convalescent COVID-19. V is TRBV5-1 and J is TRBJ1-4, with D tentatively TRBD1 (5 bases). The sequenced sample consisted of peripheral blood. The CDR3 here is CASKQAENEKLFF. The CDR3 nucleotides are TGCGCCAGCAAACAGGCAGAAAATGAAAAACTGTTTTTT.